One sample yielded the 32 T cell receptor beta chains listed below, sequenced in a study of human T cells and chemical hapten exposure. As for time point: patch test 3, about 24 weeks after DPC sensitization. Treatment of the sample: therapeutic diphenylcyclopropenone sensitization with weekly scalp DPC. From the RACE reads, TCRdb called clonotypes with MiXCR, one entry per CDR3 protein. Found here are tens of thousands of distinct CDR3 sequences, 11% of them singletons; the top ten hold approximately 2.2%. The sequencing used whole blood, collected in connection with sensitization to the hapten diphenylcyclopropenone (DPC). The receptors here all came from a woman in her 30s with alopecia areata. Some clones in this sample may be carry-over from other donors' samples.

This clonotype appeared a few times. The chain recombines TRBV20-1 with TRBJ2-7; D is ambiguous. The germline CDR1 and CDR2 sequences are DFQATT and SNEGSKA (reference sequence). Trimming shortened V by 3 bases and J by 6 bases, and 9 bases separated the two germline ends. This CDR3 is 11 amino acids long. This CDR3 is CSARSRREQYF. The CDR3 coding sequence is TGCAGTGCTAGGAGTAGGCGCGAGCAGTACTTC.

This chain joins TRBV6-5 and TRBJ2-5; 8 bases line up with TRBD2. The CDR3 length is 15 residues. CDR1 is MNHEY and CDR2 is SVGAGI in the germline V gene. Trimming removed 6 bases from V and 1 base from J; junction bases left unmatched: 7. The CDR3 loop is CASSPLAGSQETQYF. CDR3 DNA sequence: TGTGCCAGCAGCCCCTTAGCGGGATCCCAAGAGACCCAGTACTTC.

The chain employs TRBV28 and TRBJ2-6; D may be TRBD2 (6 bases). Germline loops: CDR1 MDHEN, CDR2 SYDVKM. This CDR3 spans 15 amino acids. V shed 6 bases and J shed 0 bases, with 9 bases lying between them. The CDR3 here is CASSPGSSGANVLTF. CDR3 DNA: TGTGCCAGCAGCCCCGGGAGCTCTGGGGCCAACGTCCTGACTTTC.

Only a few counts were recorded for this clonotype. CDR3 sequence reads: CASRPQGNTEAFF. Written as DNA, the CDR3 is TGTGCCAGCAGGCCACAGGGGAACACTGAAGCTTTCTTT. The chain carries TRBV25-1 and TRBJ1-1, with D maybe TRBD1 (6 bases). The CDR3 runs to 13 residues. Germline V CDR1 and CDR2: MGHDK, SYGVNS. The V gene lost 6 bases and the J gene lost 1 base, with 9 bases spanning the gap.

This clonotype was detected only a few times. This chain connects TRBV6-1 to TRBJ2-5, with a tentative D call TRBD1 (6 bases). This CDR3 comprises 13 residues. Germline lookup yields CDR1 MNHNS and CDR2 SASEGT. Trimming stripped 3 bases from V and 3 bases from J, with 8 bases between. The CDR3, as DNA: TGTGCCAGCAGTGATCAGGGGAAAGAGACCCAGTACTTC. Its protein product is CASSDQGKETQYF.

This clonotype was recorded at least ten times. The chain is built from TRBV5-1 and TRBJ2-5, with TRBD2 matching over 8 bases. The CDR3 sequence is 15 residues long. Trimming at V came to 4 bases and at J to 4 bases, leaving 9 bases not matched to a gene. Germline CDR1 is SGHRS and CDR2 is YFSETQ. The CDR3 DNA is TGCGCCAGCAGCGCCACCTTAGCGGGGCCAGAGACCCAGTACTTC. Translating gives CASSATLAGPETQYF.

The chain is built from TRBV19 and TRBJ1-6; no clear D gene. This CDR3 region has 14 residues. CDR1 LNHDA and CDR2 SQIVND come from the germline V gene (reference sequence). V shed 10 bases and J shed 0 bases, with 10 bases lying between them. CDR3 amino acids: CATSRSSYNSPLHF. The CDR3 bases are TGTGCCACCTCCAGGAGCTCCTATAATTCACCCCTCCACTTT.

In this sample, this clonotype turned up many times. This chain joins TRBV2 and TRBJ2-3; possibly TRBD2 for D (5 bases). Trimming left V 5 bases short and J 4 bases short, with 16 bases between. Looked up from germline, CDR1 is SNHLY and CDR2 is FYNNEI. There are 15 residues in the CDR3. The CDR3 spells CASSLLDLEADTQYF. The CDR3 DNA is TGTGCCAGCAGTCTCCTGGACTTGGAGGCAGATACGCAGTATTTT.

This clonotype was recorded many times. The rearrangement links TRBV29-1 to TRBJ1-2; possible D gene TRBD1, 5 bases. CDR3 length: 13 residues. Looked up from germline, CDR1 is SQVTM and CDR2 is ANQGSEA. The V end lost 1 base, the J end lost 2 bases, and 8 bases lay between the germline ends. CDR3 in DNA: TGCAGCGTTGAAGGACAGCCAAACTATGGCTACACCTTC. It yields the protein CSVEGQPNYGYTF. Filled out from reference TRBV29-1 and TRBJ1-2, the complete variable domain reads SAVISQKPSRDICQRGTSLTIQCQVDSQVTMMFWYRQQPGQSLTLIATANQGSEATYESGFVIDKFPISRPNLTFSTLTVSNMSPEDSSIYLCSVEGQPNYGYTFGSGTRLTVV.

This clonotype was observed a few times. This chain joins TRBV18 and TRBJ1-1; D is possibly TRBD1 (6 bases). Germline lookup yields CDR1 KGHSH and CDR2 LQKENI. The CDR3 has 17 residues. Trimming stripped 3 bases from V and 2 bases from J, with 19 bases between. The CDR3 region is CASSPLGGGAINTEAFF. For the CDR3, the DNA is TGTGCCAGCTCACCCCTCGGGGGGGGCGCGATTAACACTGAAGCTTTCTTT.

This clonotype was seen more than once but under ten times. The genes are TRBV29-1 and TRBJ2-5, with D tentatively TRBD2 (6 bases). The germline V gene has CDR1 SQVTM and CDR2 ANQGSEA. The CDR3 covers 14 residues. V lost 6 bases to trimming and J lost 4 bases, with 18 bases between them. The CDR3 here is CSVTPRETVETQYF. The CDR3 nucleotides are TGCAGCGTGACCCCCCGGGAGACGGTAGAGACCCAGTACTTC.

This clonotype was found a few times. The rearrangement links TRBV2 to TRBJ2-2, with no clear D. Looked up from germline, CDR1 is SNHLY and CDR2 is FYNNEI. This CDR3 region has 12 residues. Trimming removed 6 bases from V and 6 bases from J, with 8 bases in between. CDR3: CASRSMAGELFF. CDR3 nucleotides: TGTGCCAGCAGGTCCATGGCCGGGGAGCTGTTTTTT.

This clonotype was seen a handful of times. As DNA, the CDR3 is TGCGCCAGCAGCTTGTGGGGACAGGGACGGGACATTCAGTACTTC. Encoded protein: CASSLWGQGRDIQYF. This chain connects TRBV5-1 to TRBJ2-4; 9 bases match TRBD1. This CDR3 region has 15 residues. CDR1 SGHRS and CDR2 YFSETQ come from the germline V gene. The V segment lost 1 base and the J segment 8 bases; nucleotides outside the gene matches: 7.

The chain recombines TRBV29-1 with TRBJ2-4; D uncertain. The CDR3 loop spans 15 amino acids. CDR1 is SQVTM and CDR2 is ANQGSEA in the germline V gene. The germline V and J ends were trimmed by 4 bases and 0 bases, with 13 bases remaining between them. CDR3 sequence reads: CSVVEQRGAKNIQYF. The CDR3 DNA is TGCAGCGTTGTGGAACAGAGAGGAGCCAAAAACATTCAGTACTTC.

This clonotype was detected a few times. V and J are TRBV11-2 and TRBJ2-4; D possibly uses TRBD1 or TRBD2 (6 bases each). Germline V gene data show CDR1 as SGHAT and CDR2 as FQNNGV. CDR3 length: 17 residues. Trimming cost V 2 bases and J 0 bases, with 14 bases left between them. DNA for the CDR3: TGTGCCAGCAGCTTAAGAGGAGGGGGACTAGCCAAAAACATTCAGTACTTC. It yields the protein CASSLRGGGLAKNIQYF. Looking up the rest from reference TRBV11-2 and TRBJ2-4 gives the full variable domain: EAGVAQSPRYKIIEKRQSVAFWCNPISGHATLYWYQQILGQGPKLLIQFQNNGVVDDSQLPKDRFSAERLKGVDSTLKIQPAKLEDSAVYLCASSLRGGGLAKNIQYFGAGTRLSVL.

This chain connects TRBV5-5 to TRBJ1-2; 7 bases match TRBD1. The CDR3 sequence is 15 residues long. Germline V lookup: CDR1 SGHKS, CDR2 YYEKEE (reference sequence). V gave up 1 base and J gave up 0 bases; unmatched junction bases: 3. This CDR3 reads CASSLSGQANYGYTF. The DNA for the CDR3 is TGTGCCAGCAGCTTGTCCGGACAGGCTAACTATGGCTACACCTTC.

The J gene is TRBJ2-3, the V gene TRBV20-1; tentative D call: TRBD1 (6 bases). V was cut by 1 base and J by 4 bases, with 15 bases left in between. This CDR3 region has 15 residues. Germline lookup yields CDR1 DFQATT and CDR2 SNEGSKA (reference sequence). The CDR3 spells CSARVGDQGSDTQYF. In DNA form, the CDR3 reads TGCAGTGCTAGAGTCGGGGACCAGGGGTCAGATACGCAGTATTTT.

A note on this clonotype: Being one base from a much bigger clone, this may be a read error. The chain employs TRBV18 and TRBJ2-5; perhaps TRBD1 as D (6 bases). This CDR3 is built from 13 residues. Trimming removed 5 bases at V and 2 bases at J, with 9 bases between. Germline loops: CDR1 KGHSH, CDR2 LQKENI. The CDR3 loop reads CASSSGEQETQYF. CDR3 bases: TGTGCCAGCTCATCAGGGGAACAAGAGACCCAGTACTTC.

This clonotype was found a few times. The V gene is TRBV20-1, the J gene TRBJ2-7; D tentatively reads TRBD1 or TRBD2 (5 bases each). This CDR3 has 13 amino acids. Germline V gene sequence: CDR1 DFQATT, CDR2 SNEGSKA (reference sequence). Trimming left V 5 bases short and J 4 bases short, with 15 bases between. Written as DNA, the CDR3 is TGCAGTGCTCATCGGGACGTCGAATACGAGCAGTACTTC. Translation gives CSAHRDVEYEQYF.

This clonotype was seen a few times. The CDR3 nucleotides are TGTGCCAGCAGCTCGTCTTTTCGAGTGGAGACCCAGTACTTC. It specifies CASSSSFRVETQYF. The rearrangement uses TRBV5-6 and TRBJ2-5; D remains unclear. Trimming removed 3 bases at V and 5 bases at J, with 14 bases between. From germline, CDR1 is SGHDT and CDR2 YYEEEE. This CDR3 comprises 14 residues.

This clonotype was found a few times. The chain uses TRBV5-5 and TRBJ1-1; no clear D gene. The CDR3 spans 16 residues. Between the trimmed V and J ends, which lost 2 bases and 0 bases, there was a span of 14 bases. The germline V gene encodes CDR1 SGHKS and CDR2 YYEKEE (reference sequence). The CDR3: CASSFRTTSMNTEAFF. The CDR3 nucleotides are TGTGCCAGCAGCTTTCGGACGACTTCGATGAACACTGAAGCTTTCTTT. Drawing the rest from reference TRBV5-5 and TRBJ1-1, the complete variable domain is DAGVTQSPTHLIKTRGQQVTLRCSPISGHKSVSWYQQVLGQGPQFIFQYYEKEERGRGNFPDRFSARQFPNYSSELNVNALLLGDSALYLCASSFRTTSMNTEAFFGQGTRLTVV.

This clonotype occurred many times. The gene calls are TRBV2 and TRBJ1-1; D unclear. The CDR3 extends over 15 amino acids. Trimming cost V 1 base and J 1 base, with 10 bases left between them. From germline, CDR1 is SNHLY and CDR2 FYNNEI. The CDR3: CASSEGRRRNTEAFF. The CDR3 DNA is TGTGCCAGCAGTGAAGGGCGCCGGAGGAACACTGAAGCTTTCTTT.

This rearrangement joins TRBV7-2 to TRBJ2-2, with no clear D. Per the germline V gene, CDR1 is SGHTA and CDR2 is FQGNSA. Trimming took off 3 bases at V and 1 base at J, with 6 bases between the two ends. The CDR3 is 14 residues long. The CDR3 sequence is CASSFVVNTGELFF. The CDR3 DNA follows: TGTGCCAGCAGCTTCGTAGTGAACACCGGGGAGCTGTTTTTT.

This chain connects TRBV3-1 to TRBJ1-1; the D is unclear. The CDR3 is 14 amino acids. V was clipped by 1 base and J by 2 bases, with 8 bases between them. Germline V CDR1 and CDR2: LGHDT, YNNKEL (reference sequence). This CDR3 reads CASSQAVLNTEAFF. CDR3 nucleotides: TGTGCCAGCAGCCAAGCCGTCTTAAACACTGAAGCTTTCTTT.

This clonotype was seen repeatedly, ten times or more. CDR3 in DNA: TGTGCCAGCAGCTTAGAAGGGGGGCCGAATGAGCAGTTCTTC. As protein: CASSLEGGPNEQFF. This chain uses TRBV11-3 with TRBJ2-1; perhaps D is TRBD1 or TRBD2 (6 bases each). V gave up 0 bases and J gave up 7 bases, with 10 bases separating them. The CDR3 totals 14 residues. Germline CDR1 reads SGHNT; CDR2 reads YENEEA.

This clonotype was counted only a few times. The chain recombines TRBV11-2 with TRBJ2-1; D unresolved. CDR1 and CDR2 from the germline V gene are SGHAT and FQNNGV. V shed 0 bases and J shed 10 bases, with 10 bases lying between them. The CDR3 sequence is 13 residues long. CDR3 DNA: TGTGCCAGCAGCTTAGAGTCGTGGGGAGAGCAGTTCTTC. Its protein product is CASSLESWGEQFF.

This clonotype appeared a few times. The chain recombines TRBV20-1 with TRBJ2-1; D perhaps matches TRBD2 (6 bases). The germline gives CDR1 DFQATT, CDR2 SNEGSKA (reference sequence). V was cut by 0 bases and J by 9 bases, with 15 bases left in between. The CDR3 totals 14 residues. The CDR3 DNA reads TGCAGTGCTAGAGATGCCGGGAGTGGTAGTGAGCAGTTCTTC. Amino acid sequence: CSARDAGSGSEQFF.

This clonotype turned up a few times. V usage is TRBV5-4 and J usage is TRBJ2-2, with 8 bases identical to TRBD1. V trimming: 1 base; J trimming: 8 bases; junction bases outside the gene matches: 7. This CDR3 has 15 residues. Germline V gene data show CDR1 as SGHNT and CDR2 as YYREEE (reference sequence). The CDR3 DNA reads as TGTGCCAGCAGCTTGCCGACAGGGGCGGCGGGGGAGCTGTTTTTT. It encodes CASSLPTGAAGELFF.

The rearrangement links TRBV24-1 to TRBJ2-3, with a weak D call TRBD2 (7 bases). The germline V gene has CDR1 KGHDR and CDR2 SFDVKD. The CDR3 is 15 amino acids. The V gene lost 9 bases and the J gene lost 0 bases, with 15 bases spanning the gap. The CDR3 loop reads CATRGGARSTDTQYF. In DNA, the CDR3 is TGTGCCACCCGTGGGGGGGCGCGAAGCACAGATACGCAGTATTTT.

This clonotype was seen ten or more times. This chain connects TRBV3-1 to TRBJ1-6; D remains unclear. Trimming took 4 bases from V and 9 from J, leaving 10 bases between them. The V gene's germline CDR1 is LGHDT and CDR2 YNNKEL (reference sequence). The CDR3 consists of 13 residues. This chain's CDR3 is CASSRPLGSPLHF. The CDR3 DNA reads TGTGCCAGCAGCCGTCCTCTTGGTTCACCCCTCCACTTT.

This clonotype was found many times. The V and J genes are TRBV27 and TRBJ1-1; 9 bases match TRBD1. Germline trimming cut 7 bases from V and 5 bases from J; bases unmatched to any gene: 2. Per germline, CDR1 MNHEY and CDR2 SMNVEV (reference sequence). This CDR3 is built from 12 residues. The CDR3 nucleotides are TGTGCCAGCAAGACAGGGGGGACTGAAGCTTTCTTT. Protein: CASKTGGTEAFF.

This chain uses TRBV12-3 or TRBV12-4 with TRBJ2-7, with 7 bases lining up with TRBD1. The CDR3 runs to 18 residues. Trimming cost V 6 bases and J 4 bases; bases outside gene matches: 21. The chain's CDR3 is CASSQTRQGWYLGYEQYF. The CDR3 region has the DNA TGTGCCAGCAGCCAGACCCGACAGGGTTGGTACTTGGGATACGAGCAGTACTTC.